The source of this TCR beta chain is a study of identifying expanded T cells in peripheral blood. The study's findings and limits: Across healthy donors, higher total template counts meant significantly greater approximately two-week count variance. About 1.2 clones differed between technical replicates, versus roughly 16 and 20 over time.

TCRdb's table, derived via immunoSEQ multiplex PCR, lists solely in-frame clones and lacks some. The data contain 90,000 to 95,000 clones, nearly 90% of them singletons. A word on this clone: What it binds is unknown.

Collection occurred without any documented infections or immune events in donors. Germline CDR1 is KGHSH and CDR2 is LQKENI. Trimming cost V 4 bases and J 4 bases; bases outside gene matches: 5. CDR3 length equals 15 residues. Sample: blood. This sequence joins TRBV18 and TRBJ2-3; 10 bases align to TRBD1. This TCR came from a person aged 18 to 75 in good health. CDR3 loop: CASSLGQGTSDTQYF. CDR3 DNA sequence: TGTGCCAGCTCACTGGGACAGGGGACCTCAGATACGCAGTATTTT. Supplemented by reference TRBV18 and TRBJ2-3, the full variable domain reads NAGVMQNPRHLVRRRGQEARLRCSPMKGHSHVYWYRQLPEEGLKFMVYLQKENIIDESGMPKERFSAEFPKEGPSILRIQQVVRGDSAAYFCASSLGQGTSDTQYFGPGTRLTVL.